Listed below are T cell receptor beta chains from one sample, sequenced in a study of PD-1 blockade in classical Hodgkin lymphoma. Clones were sequenced by immunoSEQ multiplex PCR, and TCRdb holds only the in-frame ones, with some missing. Of about 90,000 clones in the sample, about 83% were seen once. The source material was peripheral blood mononuclear cells (PBMCs), sampled before the fourth cycle of nivolumab. The receptors originated from a human donor with classical Hodgkin lymphoma. Each CDR3 is given with its conserved first and last residue. A D gene is named only where the DNA matches it firmly. Not all rows give a size; the values are once, few, many and, for expanded clones, a class.

TRBV6-5,TRBJ1-4,NA,NA,TGTGCCAGCAGTTCCTCCCGTGAAAAACTGTTTTTT,CASSSSREKLFF
TRBV6-1,TRBJ2-5,NA,TRBD2,TGTGCCAGCAGTACCGGGACTAGTCTTACGACCCAGTACTTC,CASSTGTSLTTQYF
TRBV28,TRBJ2-7,NA,TRBD2,TGTGCCAGCAACGCCCCCGTAGCGGGGACCTTCTACGAGCAGTACTTC,CASNAPVAGTFYEQYF
TRBV14,TRBJ2-7,NA,TRBD2,TGTGCCAGCAGCCAGTTCGGAAGCGGGATCGACGAGCAGTACTTC,CASSQFGSGIDEQYF
TRBV5-1,TRBJ1-1,NA,NA,TGCGCCAGCAGCTGGAACCTGGGGGGGGCCCCTGAAGCTTTCTTT,CASSWNLGGAPEAFF
TRBV7-3,TRBJ2-1,once,TRBD1,TGTGCCAGCAGCTTAACTTTACAGGGGTACAATGAGCAGTTCTTC,CASSLTLQGYNEQFF
TRBV5-1,TRBJ2-5,NA,TRBD2,TGCGCCAGCAGCTCCCTAGCGGGGAGAGGGCAAGAGACCCAGTACTTC,CASSSLAGRGQETQYF
TRBV5-4,TRBJ2-5,NA,TRBD2,TGTGCCAGCAGCTTGGAGGGACTAGCCGTGGGGGGGACCCAGTACTTC,CASSLEGLAVGGTQYF
TRBV19,TRBJ2-1,NA,TRBD2,TGTGCCAGTAGTCCCAGGACTAGCGGGAGTAGGGTCTATGAGCAGTTCTTC,CASSPRTSGSRVYEQFF
TRBV7-7,TRBJ2-5,NA,NA,TGTGCCAGCAGCTTAGATGTCAGGAGGTTCGAGACCCAGTACTTC,CASSLDVRRFETQYF
TRBV9,TRBJ1-1,NA,NA,TGTGCCAGCAGCCCGGGGACATCCTCGCGGGGCACTGAAGCTTTCTTT,CASSPGTSSRGTEAFF
TRBV5-1,TRBJ1-2,NA,NA,TGCGCCAGCAGTACCACAGGGAGGGAGCCTTGGGGCTACACCTTC,CASSTTGREPWGYTF
TRBV18,TRBJ1-1,NA,NA,TGTGCCAGCTCCCCCCAGACACTGAACACTGAAGCTTTCTTT,CASSPQTLNTEAFF
TRBV27,TRBJ1-2,few,TRBD1,TGTGCCAGCAGGCCCTCCTTCCAGGGGGAGAACTATGGCTACACCTTC,CASRPSFQGENYGYTF
TRBV6-5,TRBJ1-3,NA,NA,TGTGCCAGCCGTTACGGGGGTCGGGGAAACACCATATATTTT,CASRYGGRGNTIYF
TRBV7-9,TRBJ2-1,NA,NA,TGTGCCAGCAGCTTATTCTCGGGTCCCACCTCCAATGAGCAGTTCTTC,CASSLFSGPTSNEQFF
TRBV4-3,TRBJ2-3,NA,NA,TGCGCCAGCAGCCACCCCAATACAGATACGCAGTATTTT,CASSHPNTDTQYF
TRBV20-1,TRBJ1-5,once,NA,TGCAGTGCTATGGGAAATCAGCCCCAGCATTTT,CSAMGNQPQHF
TRBV7-2,TRBJ2-3,once,TRBD2,TGTGCCAGCAGCGATCGGACTAGCGGGGATACGCAGTATTTT,CASSDRTSGDTQYF
TRBV6-5,TRBJ1-5,NA,TRBD1,TGTGCCAGCAGTTTGGGGACAGGGGGGAATCAGCCCCAGCATTTT,CASSLGTGGNQPQHF
TRBV28,TRBJ1-2,NA,TRBD1,TGTGCCAGCAGCCCACCCCAGGGGGTGGGCTATGGCTACACCTTC,CASSPPQGVGYGYTF
TRBV29-1,TRBJ1-2,NA,NA,TGCAGCGTTGAGCAGGGACTCGGCTATGGCTACACCTTC,CSVEQGLGYGYTF
TRBV4-1,TRBJ1-5,NA,NA,TGCGCCAGCAGCCAAGAATATGGGCAGCCCCAGCATTTT,CASSQEYGQPQHF
TRBV5-1,TRBJ2-7,NA,NA,TGCGCCAGCCGCGCCAGGGGGGGGACTGCGCCCTCCGAGCAGTACTTC,CASRARGGTAPSEQYF
TRBV5-1,TRBJ2-1,NA,NA,TGCGCCAGCAGCTTGGAACCGGACACGGCTTTGAGTGAGCAGTTCTTC,CASSLEPDTALSEQFF
TRBV4-2,TRBJ1-2,many,NA,TGTGCCAGCAGCCTAGGGCGTACTGATGGCTACACCTTC,CASSLGRTDGYTF
TRBV18,TRBJ1-2,NA,TRBD1,TGTGCCAGCTCCCCCGGGACAGGGGTAGGCTACACCTTC,CASSPGTGVGYTF
TRBV4-3,TRBJ1-1,NA,NA,TGCGCCAGCAGCCAAGCCGGCAGGGGAGGTGGGACTGAAGCTTTCTTT,CASSQAGRGGGTEAFF
TRBV5-1,TRBJ2-5,NA,TRBD2,TGCGCCAGCAGCTTGGCCGGGGCTAGCGGGCAAGAGACCCAGTACTTC,CASSLAGASGQETQYF
TRBV30,TRBJ1-1,NA,NA,TGTGCCTGGAGTAGGGGTATCACTGAAGCTTTCTTT,CAWSRGITEAFF
TRBV18,TRBJ2-3,NA,NA,TGTGCCAGCTCACCCTCCGCAGATACGCAGTATTTT,CASSPSADTQYF
TRBV6-5,TRBJ2-2,NA,NA,TGTGCCAGCAGTAGGAGAAGGGCCACCGGGGAGCTGTTTTTT,CASSRRRATGELFF
TRBV18,TRBJ2-1,NA,NA,TGTGCCAGCTCACCTGGGATAGCGGTACACAATGAGCAGTTCTTC,CASSPGIAVHNEQFF
TRBV10-3,TRBJ2-1,NA,NA,TGTGCCATCAATGCAGATACCTACAATGAGCAGTTCTTC,CAINADTYNEQFF
TRBV19,TRBJ1-5,few,NA,TGTGCCAGTACCCCCCGGGCCGGGGTTGCCCAGCATTTT,CASTPRAGVAQHF
TRBV12-2,TRBJ2-1,NA,NA,TGTGCAAGTCGCTTAGGAACTAAACAGGGCTGGGGGTACAATGAGCAGTTCTTC,CASRLGTKQGWGYNEQFF
TRBV6-1,TRBJ1-1,NA,NA,TGTGCCAGCAGTGAAAGTGCGGGCTACACTGAAGCTTTCTTT,CASSESAGYTEAFF
TRBV6-6,TRBJ1-2,NA,NA,TGTGCCAGCGCGGGCTACACCTTC,CASAGYTF
TRBV15,TRBJ2-5,NA,TRBD1,TGTGCCACCAGCTCCCGGACAGGGGGGGAGACCCAGTACTTC,CATSSRTGGETQYF
TRBV5-6,TRBJ2-7,NA,TRBD1,TGTGCCAGCAGTCAGGGGGCCGTGCAGTACTTC,CASSQGAVQYF
TRBV7-7,TRBJ2-1,NA,TRBD1,TGTGCCAGCAGCTACGGGACAGGGGCCTACAATGAGCAGTTCTTC,CASSYGTGAYNEQFF
TRBV5-4,TRBJ2-7,NA,NA,TGTGCCAGCAGCTTGGATTTAGCGCAAACCTACGAGCAGTACTTC,CASSLDLAQTYEQYF
TRBV10-3,TRBJ2-5,NA,TRBD2,TGTGCCATCAGTGCAGGCGGGAGCCTCCAAGAGACCCAGTACTTC,CAISAGGSLQETQYF